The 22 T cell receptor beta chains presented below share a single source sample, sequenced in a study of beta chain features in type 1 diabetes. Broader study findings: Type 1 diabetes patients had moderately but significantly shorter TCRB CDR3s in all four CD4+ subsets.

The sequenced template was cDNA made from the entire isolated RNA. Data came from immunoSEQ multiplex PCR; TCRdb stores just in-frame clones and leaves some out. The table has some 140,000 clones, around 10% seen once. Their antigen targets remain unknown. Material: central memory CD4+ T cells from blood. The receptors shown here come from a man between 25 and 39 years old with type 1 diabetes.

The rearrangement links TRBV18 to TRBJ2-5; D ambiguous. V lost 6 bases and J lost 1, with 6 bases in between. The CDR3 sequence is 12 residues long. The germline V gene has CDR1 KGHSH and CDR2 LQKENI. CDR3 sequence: CASSTAQETQYF. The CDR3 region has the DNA TGTGCCAGCTCTACAGCCCAAGAGACCCAGTACTTC.

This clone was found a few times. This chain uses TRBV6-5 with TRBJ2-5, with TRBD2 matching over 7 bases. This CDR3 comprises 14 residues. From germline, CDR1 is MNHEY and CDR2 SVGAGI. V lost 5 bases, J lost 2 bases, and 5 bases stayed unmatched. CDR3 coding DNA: TGTGCCAGCAGTCGCGAGCGGGGACAAGAGACCCAGTACTTC. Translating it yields CASSRERGQETQYF.

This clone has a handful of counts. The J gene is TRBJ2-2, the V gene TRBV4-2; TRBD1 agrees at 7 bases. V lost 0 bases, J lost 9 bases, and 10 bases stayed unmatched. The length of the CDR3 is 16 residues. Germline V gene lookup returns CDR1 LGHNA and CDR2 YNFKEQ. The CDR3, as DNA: TGTGCCAGCAGCCAAGATCGGGCAGGGGGTAGCCGGGAGCTGTTTTTT. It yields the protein CASSQDRAGGSRELFF.

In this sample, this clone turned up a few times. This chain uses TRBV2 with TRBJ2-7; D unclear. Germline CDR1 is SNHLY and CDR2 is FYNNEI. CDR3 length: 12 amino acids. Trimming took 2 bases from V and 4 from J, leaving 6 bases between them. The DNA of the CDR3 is TGTGCCAGCAGTGAACAGATATACGAGCAGTACTTC. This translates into CASSEQIYEQYF.

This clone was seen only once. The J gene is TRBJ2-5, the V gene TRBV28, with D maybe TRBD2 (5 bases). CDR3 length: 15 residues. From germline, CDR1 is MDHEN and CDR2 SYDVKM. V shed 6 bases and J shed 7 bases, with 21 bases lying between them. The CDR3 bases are TGTGCCAGCAGCCCCGGTGGGCAGCCGAGCGGGACCCAGTACTTC. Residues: CASSPGGQPSGTQYF.

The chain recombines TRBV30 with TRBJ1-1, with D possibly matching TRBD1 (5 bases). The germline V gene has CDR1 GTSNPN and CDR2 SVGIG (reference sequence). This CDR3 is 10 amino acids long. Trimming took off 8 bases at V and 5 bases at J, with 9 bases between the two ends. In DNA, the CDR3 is TGTGCCGGGGCCTCGACTGAAGCTTTCTTT. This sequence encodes CAGASTEAFF. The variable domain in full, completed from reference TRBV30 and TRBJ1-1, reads SQTIHQWPATLVQPVGSPLSLECTVEGTSNPNLYWYRQAAGRGLQLLFYSVGIGQISSEVPQNLSASRPQDRQFILSSKKLLLSDSGFYLCAGASTEAFFGQGTRLTVV.

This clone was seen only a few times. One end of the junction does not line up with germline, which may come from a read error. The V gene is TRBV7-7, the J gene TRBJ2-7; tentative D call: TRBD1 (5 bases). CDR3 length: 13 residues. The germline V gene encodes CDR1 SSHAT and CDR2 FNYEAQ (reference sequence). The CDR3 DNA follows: TGTGCTAGCAGCCGAGACAGTTCCGGCGAGCAGTACTTC. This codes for CASSRDSSGEQYF. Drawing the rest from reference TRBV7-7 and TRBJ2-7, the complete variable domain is GAGVSQSPRYKVTKRGQDVTLRCDPISSHATLYWYQQALGQGPEFLTYFNYEAQPDKSGLPSDRFSAERPEGSISTLTIQRTEQRDSAMYRCASSRDSSGEQYFGPGTRLTVT.

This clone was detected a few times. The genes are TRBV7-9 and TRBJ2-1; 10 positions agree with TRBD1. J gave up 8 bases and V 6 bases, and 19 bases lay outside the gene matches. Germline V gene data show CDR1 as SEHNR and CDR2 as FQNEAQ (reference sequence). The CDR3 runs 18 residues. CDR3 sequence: CASSFSSYRTGGWYEQFF. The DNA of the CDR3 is TGTGCCAGCAGTTTTAGTAGTTACAGGACAGGGGGTTGGTATGAGCAGTTCTTC.

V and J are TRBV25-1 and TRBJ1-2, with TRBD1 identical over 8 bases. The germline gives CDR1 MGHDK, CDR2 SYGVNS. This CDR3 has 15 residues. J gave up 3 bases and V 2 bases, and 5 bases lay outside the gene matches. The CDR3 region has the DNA TGTGCCAGCAGTGAAAACGCAGGGGGCGACTATGGCTACACCTTC. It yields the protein CASSENAGGDYGYTF.

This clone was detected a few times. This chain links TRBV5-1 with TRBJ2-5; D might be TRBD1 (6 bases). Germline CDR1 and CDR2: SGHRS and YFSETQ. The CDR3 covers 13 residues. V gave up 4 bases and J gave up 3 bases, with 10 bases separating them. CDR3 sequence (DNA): TGCGCCAGCAGCATGACAGGAGAAGAGACCCAGTACTTC. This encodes CASSMTGEETQYF.

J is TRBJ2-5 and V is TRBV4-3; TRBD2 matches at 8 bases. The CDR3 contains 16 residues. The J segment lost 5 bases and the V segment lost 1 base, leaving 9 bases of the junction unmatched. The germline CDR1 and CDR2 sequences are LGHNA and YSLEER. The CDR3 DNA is TGCGCCAGCAGCCAAGTCATCGGGGGGGCCGGGGAGACCCAGTACTTC. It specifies CASSQVIGGAGETQYF.

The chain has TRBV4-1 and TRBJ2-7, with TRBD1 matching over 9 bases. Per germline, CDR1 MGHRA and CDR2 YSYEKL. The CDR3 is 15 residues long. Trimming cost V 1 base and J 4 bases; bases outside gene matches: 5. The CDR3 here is CASSQVPGQGYEQYF. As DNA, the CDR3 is TGCGCCAGCAGCCAAGTACCGGGACAGGGATACGAGCAGTACTTC.

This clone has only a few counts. The CDR3 loop is CASSPTGVDTEAFF. The CDR3 DNA reads as TGTGCCAGCTCACCGACAGGGGTCGACACTGAAGCTTTCTTT. The genes are TRBV18 and TRBJ1-1; 8 positions agree with TRBD1. There are 14 residues in the CDR3. Germline CDR1 reads KGHSH; CDR2 reads LQKENI. Trimming removed 3 bases from V and 3 bases from J; junction bases left unmatched: 3.

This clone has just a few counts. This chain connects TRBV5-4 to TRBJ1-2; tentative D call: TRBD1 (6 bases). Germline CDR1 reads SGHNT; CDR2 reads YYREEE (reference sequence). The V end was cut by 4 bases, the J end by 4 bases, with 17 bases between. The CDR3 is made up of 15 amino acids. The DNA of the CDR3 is TGTGCCAGCAGCCCCACAGGGAGTCAAGGCTATGGCTACACCTTC. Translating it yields CASSPTGSQGYGYTF.

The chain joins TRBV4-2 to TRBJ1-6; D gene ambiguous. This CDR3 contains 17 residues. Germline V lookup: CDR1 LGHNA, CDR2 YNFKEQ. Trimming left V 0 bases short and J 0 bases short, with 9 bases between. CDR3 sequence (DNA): TGTGCCAGCAGCCAAGATCTTCTGAGCTCCTATAATTCACCCCTCCACTTT. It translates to CASSQDLLSSYNSPLHF.

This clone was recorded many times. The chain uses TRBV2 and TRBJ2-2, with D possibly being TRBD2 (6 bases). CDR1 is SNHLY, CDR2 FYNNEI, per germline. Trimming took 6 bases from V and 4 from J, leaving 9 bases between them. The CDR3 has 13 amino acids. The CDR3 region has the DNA TGTGCCAGCAGGGAGGGAGGCACCGGGGAGCTGTTTTTT. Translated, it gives CASREGGTGELFF.

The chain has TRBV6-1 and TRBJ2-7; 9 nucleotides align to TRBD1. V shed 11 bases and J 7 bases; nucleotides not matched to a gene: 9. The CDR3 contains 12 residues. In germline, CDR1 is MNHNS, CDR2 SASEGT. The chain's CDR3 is CASGQGFREQYF. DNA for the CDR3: TGTGCCTCAGGACAGGGGTTTAGGGAGCAGTACTTC.

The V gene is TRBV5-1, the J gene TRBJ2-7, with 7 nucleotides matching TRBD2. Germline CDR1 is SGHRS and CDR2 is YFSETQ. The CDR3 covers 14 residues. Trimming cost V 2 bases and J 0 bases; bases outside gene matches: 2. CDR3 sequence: CASSFGGISYEQYF. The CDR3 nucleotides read TGCGCCAGCAGCTTCGGGGGGATCTCCTACGAGCAGTACTTC.

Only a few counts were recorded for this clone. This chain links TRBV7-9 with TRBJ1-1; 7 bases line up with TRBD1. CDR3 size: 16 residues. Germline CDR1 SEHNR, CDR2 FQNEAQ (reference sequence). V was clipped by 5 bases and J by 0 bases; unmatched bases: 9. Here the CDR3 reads CASSPLTGYMNTEAFF. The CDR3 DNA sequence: TGTGCCAGCAGCCCGTTGACAGGGTACATGAACACTGAAGCTTTCTTT.

CDR3 in amino acids: CASSLGGRGNLYEQYF. Here the CDR3 DNA reads TGTGCCAGCAGCTTAGGGGGTCGGGGGAATTTGTACGAGCAGTACTTC. The V and J genes are TRBV13 and TRBJ2-7, with D possibly matching TRBD2 (6 bases). CDR1 is PRHDT, CDR2 FYEKMQ, per germline (reference sequence). The V end lost 0 bases, the J end lost 4 bases, and 16 bases lay between the germline ends. The CDR3 extends over 16 amino acids.

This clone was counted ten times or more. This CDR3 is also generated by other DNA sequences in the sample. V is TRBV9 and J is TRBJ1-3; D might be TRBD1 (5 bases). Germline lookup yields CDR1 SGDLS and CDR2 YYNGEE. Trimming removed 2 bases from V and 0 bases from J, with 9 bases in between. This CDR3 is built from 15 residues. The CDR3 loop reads CASSVQGTSGNTIYF. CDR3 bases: TGTGCCAGCAGCGTTCAGGGAACCTCTGGAAACACCATATATTTT.

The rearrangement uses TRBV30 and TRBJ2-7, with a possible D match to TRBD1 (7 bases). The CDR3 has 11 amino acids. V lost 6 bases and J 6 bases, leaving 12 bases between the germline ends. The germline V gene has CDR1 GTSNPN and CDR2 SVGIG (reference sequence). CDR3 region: CACGGGLEQYF. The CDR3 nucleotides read TGTGCCTGCGGAGGGGGCCTCGAGCAGTACTTC.